The sequence of this T cell receptor beta chain was determined in a study of blood T cell repertoires in COVID-19. Generated by immunoSEQ multiplex PCR, the TCRdb table keeps only in-frame clones and is missing some. The table includes more than 120,000 clones, 75% to 90% detected once. Germline V gene lookup returns CDR1 LGHNA and CDR2 YSLEER. The CDR3 covers 14 residues. The junction had 3 bases not matched to a gene; V was cut back by 1 base and J by 6 bases. This receptor was identified in a man over 45 in a cohort exposed to, infected with or recovered from COVID-19 (not recorded which). The chain employs TRBV4-3 and TRBJ1-2, with TRBD1 matching 9 bases. Material for sequencing was PBMCs or T cells enriched from blood (not recorded which). CDR3 coding DNA: TGCGCCAGCAGCCAAGGGGACAGGGCGAATGGCTACACCTTC. Translation gives CASSQGDRANGYTF.